The entry below gives a single T cell receptor (beta chain) sequence along with its context. Produced via immunoSEQ multiplex PCR; TCRdb's table is partial and in-frame only. This repertoire shows 330,000 or so clones, 80% to 90% found once; its top ten account for about 5%. The CDR3 consists of 18 residues. Germline CDR1 and CDR2: SGHRS and YFSETQ. Trimming took 1 base from V and 3 from J; bases not matched to a gene: 9. Participants were aged about 18 to 100 years, lived in over 20 US areas, and enrolled virtually. Each participant's cohort was designated according to participant-reported clinical history. Two consecutive negative NP/OP PCR tests, clearance, or resolved symptoms defined Cohort 3 recovery. This entry belongs to a study of blood T cell repertoires in COVID-19.

The chain is built from TRBV5-1 and TRBJ1-4; TRBD1 matches at 10 bases. Sample: PBMCs or T cells enriched from blood (not recorded which). This receptor was identified in a man under 40 who had recovered from COVID-19. For the CDR3, the DNA is TGCGCCAGCAGCTTGCTATGGACAGGGGGGGACTCTAATGAAAAACTGTTTTTT. The encoded protein is CASSLLWTGGDSNEKLFF.